This T cell receptor (beta chain) is drawn from a study of cytomegalovirus exposure and HLA in healthy donors. This clone has a single count. Antigen specificity is unknown. The study, taken as a whole, reports: In a later analysis, common viral pathogens appeared linked to several of the most significant clusters. The authors judged a highly shared variant cluster likely a sequencing artifact.

Amplification used 60 Vbeta primers and 13 Jbeta primers. Clones were sequenced by immunoSEQ multiplex PCR, and TCRdb holds only the in-frame ones, with some missing. This table holds some 140,000 clones, 70% to 75% found once. The ends were cut back, 1 base at V and 3 bases at J, with 12 bases in the middle. The CDR3 consists of 15 residues. The V gene's germline CDR1 is SGHTA and CDR2 FQGNSA. The sequenced sample was PBMCs. This clonotype was obtained from a young man in good health and CMV-seronegative. This chain uses TRBV7-2 with TRBJ1-2; D perhaps matches TRBD1 (5 bases). CDR3 region: CASSLETGAHYGYTF. DNA of the CDR3: TGTGCCAGCAGCTTAGAAACAGGAGCACACTATGGCTACACCTTC.